This T cell receptor (beta chain) was sequenced for a study of shared clonotypes between healthy human individuals. Note on this clone: This sample also contains other DNA sequences that code for the same CDR3.

At a deep level, the assay was run. The data were produced by immunoSEQ multiplex PCR, yet TCRdb's version contains in-frame clones alone and is incomplete. Of about 2 million clones listed, about 95% are singletons. The J segment lost 3 bases and the V segment lost 0 bases, leaving 3 bases of the junction unmatched. CDR3 size: 14 residues. Germline CDR1 SGHRS, CDR2 YFSETQ. Sequencing was carried out using naive CD4+ T cells sorted from blood. Documented subset: CD45RA+ positively selected. This TCR was sampled from a man younger than 35 in good health. This chain links TRBV5-1 with TRBJ2-7, with 7 bases aligning to TRBD1. The CDR3: CASSLEGTVYEQYF. Here the CDR3 DNA reads TGCGCCAGCAGCTTGGAGGGGACAGTCTACGAGCAGTACTTC.